The text below deals with one TCR beta chain. The data were obtained in a study of cytomegalovirus exposure and HLA in healthy donors. Between the trimmed V and J ends, which lost 4 bases and 2 bases, there was a span of 6 bases. The CDR3 length is 13 residues. Germline V gene data show CDR1 as LNHDA and CDR2 as SQIVND (reference sequence). PCR involved 60 Vbeta and 13 Jbeta primers. Assay used: immunoSEQ multiplex PCR; TCRdb lists only in-frame clones, some missing. The sample yields 200,000 to 300,000 clones, around 80% seen once. The V and J genes are TRBV19 and TRBJ2-1; the D is unclear. This sequence was found in a woman aged 60 to 75 in good health and CMV-seropositive. Input material: PBMCs. Here the CDR3 reads CASSTDAYNEQFF. CDR3 DNA sequence: TGTGCCAGTAGTACAGACGCCTACAATGAGCAGTTCTTC.